A selection of T cell receptor beta chains follows, all from one sample in a study of identical twins. Using its own MiXCR run on the 5' RACE reads, TCRdb lists one record per CDR3 protein. The repertoire consists of more than 1.5 million distinct CDR3 sequences, with about 32% occurring once and the leading ten covering less than 0.35%. The sample was cord blood. Every receptor here comes from a newborn girl in good health. The CDR3 runs from the conserved cysteine through the conserved F or W. The D gene is left open where the match is weak. Clone size is not always given. Where it is, it says once, few, many or a class for expanded clones.

CDR3nt: TGCGCCAGCAGCTTGGTACCCAGCGATGCTCTCCAAGAGACCCAGTACTTC; CDR3aa: CASSLVPSDALQETQYF; d_gene: .; v_gene: TRBV5-1; abundance: .; j_gene: TRBJ2-5
CDR3nt: TGTGCCAGCAGCCAAGTGTGGGACAACACTGAAGCTTTCTTT; CDR3aa: CASSQVWDNTEAFF; d_gene: .; v_gene: TRBV4-2; abundance: .; j_gene: TRBJ1-1
CDR3nt: TGTGCCAGCAGCTTGGGGACAGGGTGGTTGGAGCAGTACTTC; CDR3aa: CASSLGTGWLEQYF; d_gene: TRBD1; v_gene: TRBV5-6; abundance: .; j_gene: TRBJ2-7
CDR3nt: TGCGCCAGCAGCTTGAGGACAGCCGGCTATGGCTACACCTTC; CDR3aa: CASSLRTAGYGYTF; d_gene: .; v_gene: TRBV5-1; abundance: .; j_gene: TRBJ1-2
CDR3nt: TGTGCCAGCAGTCTAATAGCGGGAGAGGGGGTCAATGAGCAGTACTTC; CDR3aa: CASSLIAGEGVNEQYF; d_gene: TRBD2; v_gene: TRBV28; abundance: few; j_gene: TRBJ2-7
CDR3nt: TGTGCCAGCAGTGAAAGTAGGGACTTTGAAGCTTTCTTT; CDR3aa: CASSESRDFEAFF; d_gene: .; v_gene: TRBV6-1; abundance: few; j_gene: TRBJ1-1
CDR3nt: TGTGCCAGCTCACGGGAGAATCAGCCCCAGCATTTT; CDR3aa: CASSRENQPQHF; d_gene: .; v_gene: TRBV18; abundance: many; j_gene: TRBJ1-5
CDR3nt: TGTGCCAGCAGCCAACGCGGTCCCCCGCTCCAGGGCTCCTACAATGAGCAGTTCTTC; CDR3aa: CASSQRGPPLQGSYNEQFF; d_gene: .; v_gene: TRBV3-1; abundance: .; j_gene: TRBJ2-1
CDR3nt: TGTGCCACCAGTGATCGGGGGAGAGCCCCCACAGATACGCAGTATTTT; CDR3aa: CATSDRGRAPTDTQYF; d_gene: .; v_gene: TRBV24-1; abundance: few; j_gene: TRBJ2-3
CDR3nt: TGTGCCAGCAGTAGCGAAGGGGGGGGCTACACCTTC; CDR3aa: CASSSEGGGYTF; d_gene: .; v_gene: TRBV12-3/TRBV12-4; abundance: many; j_gene: TRBJ1-2
CDR3nt: TGCAGCGTTGGCGGACCCCAAGAGACCCAGTACTTC; CDR3aa: CSVGGPQETQYF; d_gene: .; v_gene: TRBV29-1; abundance: many; j_gene: TRBJ2-5
CDR3nt: TGTGCCAGCAGTTTAGGGGTAGCGGGGACATACAATGAGCAGTTCTTC; CDR3aa: CASSLGVAGTYNEQFF; d_gene: TRBD2; v_gene: TRBV12-3/TRBV12-4; abundance: many; j_gene: TRBJ2-1
CDR3nt: TGCAGCGTTGGCGAGACCCAGTTCTTC; CDR3aa: CSVGETQFF; d_gene: .; v_gene: TRBV29-1; abundance: .; j_gene: TRBJ2-1
CDR3nt: TGCAGTGCTATGGTTGGCGGGAGAGGTTCCTACGAGCAGTACTTC; CDR3aa: CSAMVGGRGSYEQYF; d_gene: TRBD2; v_gene: TRBV20-1; abundance: once; j_gene: TRBJ2-7
CDR3nt: TGTGCCAGCAGTGAAGCGCGTGGGGCGTATGAAAAACTGTTTTTT; CDR3aa: CASSEARGAYEKLFF; d_gene: .; v_gene: TRBV6-1; abundance: few; j_gene: TRBJ1-4
CDR3nt: TGTGCCAGCAGTGAAGCCCCCGGCACTAATGAAAAACTGTTTTTT; CDR3aa: CASSEAPGTNEKLFF; d_gene: .; v_gene: TRBV2; abundance: .; j_gene: TRBJ1-4
CDR3nt: TGTGCCAGCAGTATCGATCCACGAAACACCATATATTTT; CDR3aa: CASSIDPRNTIYF; d_gene: .; v_gene: TRBV6-1; abundance: .; j_gene: TRBJ1-3
CDR3nt: TGTGCCAGCAGCCATTGGGAGGGTACCACTGAAGCTTTCTTT; CDR3aa: CASSHWEGTTEAFF; d_gene: .; v_gene: TRBV4-2; abundance: once; j_gene: TRBJ1-1
CDR3nt: TGCGCCAGCAGCCAAACCGGGACAGGGAACTATGGCTACACCTTC; CDR3aa: CASSQTGTGNYGYTF; d_gene: TRBD1; v_gene: TRBV4-1; abundance: .; j_gene: TRBJ1-2
CDR3nt: TGCGCCAGCAGCCCCGGACTAGCGGTACGACAAGAGACCCAGTACTTC; CDR3aa: CASSPGLAVRQETQYF; d_gene: TRBD2; v_gene: TRBV5-1; abundance: .; j_gene: TRBJ2-5
CDR3nt: TGCGCCAGCAGCGGGGAGATGATCAACACCGGGGAGCTGTTTTTT; CDR3aa: CASSGEMINTGELFF; d_gene: .; v_gene: TRBV5-1; abundance: once; j_gene: TRBJ2-2
CDR3nt: TGCAGTGCTATCCCGCCTAGCGGGAGGCTTAGAACTTTCAATGAGCAGTTCTTC; CDR3aa: CSAIPPSGRLRTFNEQFF; d_gene: TRBD2; v_gene: TRBV20-1; abundance: .; j_gene: TRBJ2-1
CDR3nt: TGTGCCATCAGTGTTGCCAGCCCGAACTATGGCTACACCTTC; CDR3aa: CAISVASPNYGYTF; d_gene: .; v_gene: TRBV10-3; abundance: .; j_gene: TRBJ1-2
CDR3nt: TGTGCCAGCTCACCAGGAGGGAACAAACTCCTAGCCAAAAACATTCAGTACTTC; CDR3aa: CASSPGGNKLLAKNIQYF; d_gene: .; v_gene: TRBV18; abundance: .; j_gene: TRBJ2-4
CDR3nt: TGCGCCAGCAGCTTGGACCTGGGACAAATCTACGAGCAGTACTTC; CDR3aa: CASSLDLGQIYEQYF; d_gene: .; v_gene: TRBV5-1; abundance: few; j_gene: TRBJ2-7
CDR3nt: TGTGCCTGGGGGGTCGGAGGTCTAAGCGGCTACACCTTC; CDR3aa: CAWGVGGLSGYTF; d_gene: .; v_gene: TRBV30; abundance: .; j_gene: TRBJ1-2
CDR3nt: TGCAGTGCTAGAGTTCTCGTAGGGCAGTTCTTC; CDR3aa: CSARVLVGQFF; d_gene: .; v_gene: TRBV20-1; abundance: .; j_gene: TRBJ2-1
CDR3nt: TGCAGCGTTGAAACGGGGGGGGGCGATAGTTACTACGAGCAGTACTTC; CDR3aa: CSVETGGGDSYYEQYF; d_gene: TRBD2; v_gene: TRBV29-1; abundance: few; j_gene: TRBJ2-7
CDR3nt: TGTGCCAGCAGAAATAAAGGAGAGACCCAGTACTTC; CDR3aa: CASRNKGETQYF; d_gene: .; v_gene: TRBV12-3/TRBV12-4; abundance: .; j_gene: TRBJ2-5
CDR3nt: TGTGCCAGCTCAAACGCAAACAGGAATGGCTACACCTTC; CDR3aa: CASSNANRNGYTF; d_gene: .; v_gene: TRBV18; abundance: few; j_gene: TRBJ1-2
CDR3nt: TGTGCCAGCAGCTTAGGCGCAGGGGTGAGCACCGGGGAGCTGTTTTTT; CDR3aa: CASSLGAGVSTGELFF; d_gene: .; v_gene: TRBV7-2; abundance: .; j_gene: TRBJ2-2
CDR3nt: TGTGCCAGCAGTGAATGGAGCGAGAACACAGATACGCAGTATTTT; CDR3aa: CASSEWSENTDTQYF; d_gene: .; v_gene: TRBV25-1; abundance: few; j_gene: TRBJ2-3
CDR3nt: TGTGCCATTTCGAACACCGGGGAGCTGTTTTTT; CDR3aa: CAISNTGELFF; d_gene: .; v_gene: TRBV10-3; abundance: .; j_gene: TRBJ2-2
CDR3nt: TGTGCCAGTAGCCGCCGGGAGGCCTCTGGAAACACCATATATTTT; CDR3aa: CASSRREASGNTIYF; d_gene: .; v_gene: TRBV19; abundance: .; j_gene: TRBJ1-3
CDR3nt: TGTGCCAGCAGCCCCCGGGACCAACCGTACAATGAGCAGTACTTC; CDR3aa: CASSPRDQPYNEQYF; d_gene: .; v_gene: TRBV3-1; abundance: .; j_gene: TRBJ2-7
CDR3nt: TGCGCCAGCAGCTACTCGGGACAGGGACCCAATGAGCAGTTCTTC; CDR3aa: CASSYSGQGPNEQFF; d_gene: TRBD1; v_gene: TRBV5-1; abundance: few; j_gene: TRBJ2-1
CDR3nt: TGCAGTGCCGGGACAGGTTTCCCCACTGAAGCTTTCTTT; CDR3aa: CSAGTGFPTEAFF; d_gene: TRBD1; v_gene: TRBV20-1; abundance: .; j_gene: TRBJ1-1
CDR3nt: TGTGCCAGCAGCCCCGGGACCACTCGTTCCAACTATGGCTACACCTTC; CDR3aa: CASSPGTTRSNYGYTF; d_gene: .; v_gene: TRBV7-9; abundance: few; j_gene: TRBJ1-2
CDR3nt: TGTGCCAGCAGTGGCAATCAGCCCCAGCATTTT; CDR3aa: CASSGNQPQHF; d_gene: .; v_gene: TRBV6-1; abundance: many; j_gene: TRBJ1-5
CDR3nt: TGTGCCAGCAGCTTAGGAGGAGGCGGGGGAGGCGAGACCCAGTACTTC; CDR3aa: CASSLGGGGGGETQYF; d_gene: TRBD2; v_gene: TRBV7-2; abundance: .; j_gene: TRBJ2-5
CDR3nt: TGCAGTGCTGTCGACCCAAGGACAACTAATGAAAAACTGTTTTTT; CDR3aa: CSAVDPRTTNEKLFF; d_gene: .; v_gene: TRBV20-1; abundance: .; j_gene: TRBJ1-4
CDR3nt: TGCGCCAGCAGTGATGATTTCCACGGACTAGCGGGGGGAAGGGAGACCCAGTACTTC; CDR3aa: CASSDDFHGLAGGRETQYF; d_gene: TRBD2; v_gene: TRBV10-2; abundance: .; j_gene: TRBJ2-5
CDR3nt: TGTGCCAGCAGCTTGTTCCTAGGCGAGCAGTACTTC; CDR3aa: CASSLFLGEQYF; d_gene: .; v_gene: TRBV5-6; abundance: .; j_gene: TRBJ2-7
CDR3nt: TGTGCCAGCAGCCGTGGCCAGCCCCAGCATTTT; CDR3aa: CASSRGQPQHF; d_gene: .; v_gene: TRBV12-3/TRBV12-4; abundance: many; j_gene: TRBJ1-5
CDR3nt: TGCGCCAGCAGCCACTTGACAGGGAACACCGGGGAGCTGTTTTTT; CDR3aa: CASSHLTGNTGELFF; d_gene: .; v_gene: TRBV4-1; abundance: .; j_gene: TRBJ2-2
CDR3nt: TGCAGTGCTAGTTTGGGACGTGAGCAGTTCTTC; CDR3aa: CSASLGREQFF; d_gene: .; v_gene: TRBV20-1; abundance: few; j_gene: TRBJ2-1
CDR3nt: TGCAGTGCTAGAGGGTCGTTCCTAAGCTCCTACAATGAGCAGTTCTTC; CDR3aa: CSARGSFLSSYNEQFF; d_gene: .; v_gene: TRBV20-1; abundance: .; j_gene: TRBJ2-1
CDR3nt: TGTGCCAGCAGCCTCAGGACGCGCTACAATGAGCAGTTCTTC; CDR3aa: CASSLRTRYNEQFF; d_gene: .; v_gene: TRBV6-5; abundance: .; j_gene: TRBJ2-1
CDR3nt: TGTGCCAGTAGAACCGGGACTAGTCGGTTCTTC; CDR3aa: CASRTGTSRFF; d_gene: TRBD2; v_gene: TRBV19; abundance: .; j_gene: TRBJ2-1
CDR3nt: TGTGCCAGCAGTGCCATAGCTGGGGGGAGACTCTACGAGCAGTACTTC; CDR3aa: CASSAIAGGRLYEQYF; d_gene: .; v_gene: TRBV6-1; abundance: few; j_gene: TRBJ2-7
CDR3nt: TGTGCCGGCCGGGACAGAAACTATGGCTACACCTTC; CDR3aa: CAGRDRNYGYTF; d_gene: TRBD1; v_gene: TRBV19; abundance: .; j_gene: TRBJ1-2
CDR3nt: TGTGCCAGCAGTTACTCTTGGGTAGCCCCTCAAAACATTCAGTACTTC; CDR3aa: CASSYSWVAPQNIQYF; d_gene: .; v_gene: TRBV6-5; abundance: .; j_gene: TRBJ2-4
CDR3nt: TGTGCCAGCTCACCATTATATTCGGGTCGGGGGCGCGACCAAGATACGCAGTATTTT; CDR3aa: CASSPLYSGRGRDQDTQYF; d_gene: .; v_gene: TRBV18; abundance: .; j_gene: TRBJ2-3
CDR3nt: TGTGCCAGCAGTACCCCTGGCGGGACTTCCTACGAGCAGTACTTC; CDR3aa: CASSTPGGTSYEQYF; d_gene: .; v_gene: TRBV27; abundance: .; j_gene: TRBJ2-7
CDR3nt: TGTGCCAGCAGCCAACCCTTAGCGGGAGAAAATGAGCAGTTCTTC; CDR3aa: CASSQPLAGENEQFF; d_gene: TRBD2; v_gene: TRBV4-2; abundance: .; j_gene: TRBJ2-1
CDR3nt: TGCAGTGCAAGACTAGCGAACCAAGAGACCCAGTACTTC; CDR3aa: CSARLANQETQYF; d_gene: TRBD2; v_gene: TRBV20-1; abundance: few; j_gene: TRBJ2-5
CDR3nt: TGCAGCATCCGGAACACTGAAGCTTTCTTT; CDR3aa: CSIRNTEAFF; d_gene: .; v_gene: TRBV29-1; abundance: few; j_gene: TRBJ1-1